The 27 T cell receptor beta chains below come from one sample, sequenced in a study of shared clonotypes between healthy human individuals. The repertoire was sequenced with immunoSEQ multiplex PCR; TCRdb's copy has only in-frame clones and lacks some. Found here are 650,000 to 750,000 clones, 60% to 80% of them singletons; the top ten hold under 2%. Specimen: memory CD4+ T cells sorted from blood. Subset described: CD45RA-negative fraction. All receptors derive from a woman aged 25 to 39 in good health.

The chain has TRBV20-1 and TRBJ2-1; tentatively, D is TRBD1 (6 bases). V was clipped by 3 bases and J by 9 bases, with 9 bases between them. There are 11 residues in the CDR3. Germline V lookup: CDR1 DFQATT, CDR2 SNEGSKA (reference sequence). CDR3 sequence reads: CSASPGAEQFF. The CDR3, as DNA: TGCAGTGCTAGCCCAGGGGCTGAGCAGTTCTTC.

The genes are TRBV29-1 and TRBJ1-2; D call uncertain. V was trimmed by 0 bases and J by 3 bases, leaving 11 bases between them. The CDR3 totals 14 residues. The germline V gene has CDR1 SQVTM and CDR2 ANQGSEA. CDR3 bases: TGCAGCGTTGAAGATCGTGGCAGACACTATGGCTACACCTTC. It encodes CSVEDRGRHYGYTF. The complete variable domain, with remaining parts taken from reference TRBV29-1 and TRBJ1-2, reads SAVISQKPSRDICQRGTSLTIQCQVDSQVTMMFWYRQQPGQSLTLIATANQGSEATYESGFVIDKFPISRPNLTFSTLTVSNMSPEDSSIYLCSVEDRGRHYGYTFGSGTRLTVV.

The chain recombines TRBV2 with TRBJ1-1; weak D call: TRBD1 (5 bases). Germline V gene data show CDR1 as SNHLY and CDR2 as FYNNEI. This CDR3 has 13 amino acids. V was pared by 6 bases and J by 7 bases, with 15 bases between. CDR3 bases: TGTGCCAGCAGGATGGACATCAATAATGAAGCTTTCTTT. Its protein is CASRMDINNEAFF.

This clone was counted ten times or more. The chain combines TRBV4-1 with TRBJ2-1, with 16 bases that match TRBD2. V lost 0 bases and J lost 10; bases outside the gene matches: 6. The V gene's germline CDR1 is MGHRA and CDR2 YSYEKL. The CDR3 loop spans 17 amino acids. CDR3 DNA: TGCGCCAGCAGCCAAGACCCCGGGACTAGCGGGAGGGCCGAGCAGTTCTTC. It codes for CASSQDPGTSGRAEQFF.

The genes are TRBV6-6 and TRBJ2-5, with D perhaps TRBD1 (6 bases). CDR1 and CDR2 (germline): MNHNY, SVGAGI (reference sequence). The CDR3 totals 14 residues. Between the trimmed V and J ends, which lost 6 bases and 0 bases, there was a span of 11 bases. The CDR3 spells CASSPNRDQETQYF. The CDR3 DNA is TGTGCCAGCAGCCCTAACAGGGACCAAGAGACCCAGTACTTC.

The chain links TRBV5-6 to TRBJ2-2; D is possibly TRBD1 (5 bases). V lost 2 bases and J lost 3, with 14 bases in between. The CDR3 is 16 residues long. In germline, CDR1 is SGHDT, CDR2 YYEEEE. The CDR3 sequence: CASSFRTRGDTGELFF. The CDR3 nucleotides read TGTGCCAGCAGCTTCAGGACAAGGGGCGACACCGGGGAGCTGTTTTTT.

The V call is TRBV30, the J call TRBJ1-5; 11 bases are a match to TRBD1. Trimming cost V 2 bases and J 6 bases; bases outside gene matches: 6. CDR3 length: 15 residues. CDR1 is GTSNPN and CDR2 is SVGIG in the germline V gene (reference sequence). The CDR3 DNA reads as TGTGCCTGGAGTCACTCGGACAGGGGGCCTCAGCCCCAGCATTTT. It encodes CAWSHSDRGPQPQHF.

This clone is medium-sized. This same CDR3 is encoded by further DNA sequences in the sample. V is TRBV6-5 and J is TRBJ1-5, with 8 bases identical to TRBD1. The CDR3 covers 15 residues. With V trimmed by 6 bases and J by 2 bases, 6 bases remained unmatched. The V gene's germline CDR1 is MNHEY and CDR2 SVGAGI. CDR3 coding DNA: TGTGCCAGCAGCCCCAGGGGGCGCGGCAATCAGCCCCAGCATTTT. Translation gives CASSPRGRGNQPQHF.

As for this clone: A much larger clone differs by one base, so this may be a read error. The sample carries other DNA sequences with the same CDR3. The chain couples TRBV7-8 to TRBJ1-1; the match to TRBD1 covers 7 bases. CDR1 and CDR2 (germline): SGHVS, FQNEAQ. This CDR3 has 13 residues. J lost 3 bases, V lost 5 bases, and 3 bases had no gene match. CDR3 sequence: CASSRQGDTEAFF. Here the CDR3 DNA reads TGTGCCAGCAGCCGACAGGGTGACACTGAAGCTTTCTTT.

CDR3 loop: CASSHHGGTTSTEQFF. CDR3 DNA: TGCGCCAGCAGCCATCACGGGGGGACTACTTCCACTGAGCAGTTCTTC. The J gene is TRBJ2-1, the V gene TRBV4-1; 7 bases align to TRBD2. V trimming: 3 bases; J trimming: 9 bases; junction bases outside the gene matches: 14. From germline, CDR1 is MGHRA and CDR2 YSYEKL. The CDR3 runs 16 residues.

The J gene is TRBJ1-1, the V gene TRBV4-2, with 10 bases identical to TRBD1. Germline CDR1 is LGHNA and CDR2 is YNFKEQ. The V segment lost 4 bases and the J segment 3 bases; nucleotides outside the gene matches: 5. The CDR3 covers 15 residues. The CDR3 protein is CASSRTGTGDTEAFF. Written as DNA, the CDR3 is TGTGCCAGCAGCCGAACCGGGACAGGGGACACTGAAGCTTTCTTT.

The J gene is TRBJ2-1, the V gene TRBV7-3; the D gene is possibly TRBD2 (5 bases). The V and J ends lost 4 bases and 7 bases respectively, with 11 bases between them. The CDR3 is 13 residues long. From germline, CDR1 is SGHTA and CDR2 FQGTGA. CDR3: CASSWTGWNEQFF. In DNA form, the CDR3 reads TGTGCCAGCAGCTGGACTGGTTGGAATGAGCAGTTCTTC.

This clone is a singleton in its sample. DNA for the CDR3: TGTGCCAGCAGCCTCCAGGACGGTTCCTACGAGCAGTACTTC. Translated, it gives CASSLQDGSYEQYF. This chain connects TRBV28 to TRBJ2-7; D not certain. In germline, CDR1 is MDHEN, CDR2 SYDVKM. This CDR3 has 14 amino acids. Trimming took 6 bases from V and 1 from J, leaving 13 bases between them.

There are a few counts of this clone. The chain carries TRBV14 and TRBJ2-7, with 10 nucleotides matching TRBD2. The V gene end was trimmed by 4 bases and the J gene end by 3 bases; junction bases not matched to a gene: 9. From germline, CDR1 is SGHDN and CDR2 FVKESK. The CDR3 covers 16 residues. For the CDR3, the DNA is TGTGCCAGCAGCCGTCTAGCGGGAGAGACCCGCTACGAGCAGTACTTC. Its protein is CASSRLAGETRYEQYF.

This clone was counted at least ten times. The gene calls are TRBV4-1 and TRBJ2-5; the match to TRBD2 covers 8 bases. The CDR3 contains 13 residues. Unmatched junction bases numbered 3, after V lost 4 bases and J lost 5 bases. Germline V gene data show CDR1 as MGHRA and CDR2 as YSYEKL. CDR3 in amino acids: CASSLGGEETQYF. The DNA for the CDR3 is TGCGCCAGCAGCCTCGGGGGGGAGGAGACCCAGTACTTC.

Regarding this clone: A far bigger clonotype differs at one base, so this is likely a read error. The CDR3, as DNA: TGTGCCAGCAGCAAGACAGGGAACACTGAAGCTTTCTTT. Translating gives CASSKTGNTEAFF. The J gene is TRBJ1-1, the V gene TRBV6-5, with a possible D match to TRBD1 (6 bases). V dropped 6 bases and J dropped 1 base, with 9 bases sitting between them. Germline V gene data show CDR1 as MNHEY and CDR2 as SVGAGI. The CDR3 loop spans 13 amino acids.

To note about this clone: The sample has other DNA sequences that encode this CDR3 too. The chain employs TRBV18 and TRBJ2-5, with TRBD1 matching over 11 bases. The V and J ends lost 4 bases and 5 bases, in that order; junction bases with no gene match: 3. CDR1 and CDR2 (germline): KGHSH, LQKENI. There are 14 residues in the CDR3. The CDR3: CASSQGQGAETQYF. DNA for the CDR3: TGTGCCAGCTCACAAGGACAGGGGGCCGAGACCCAGTACTTC. The full variable domain, completed using reference TRBV18 and TRBJ2-5, is NAGVMQNPRHLVRRRGQEARLRCSPMKGHSHVYWYRQLPEEGLKFMVYLQKENIIDESGMPKERFSAEFPKEGPSILRIQQVVRGDSAAYFCASSQGQGAETQYFGPGTRLLVL.

The V gene is TRBV10-1, the J gene TRBJ2-7, with 9 positions matching TRBD1. The germline V gene has CDR1 WNHNN and CDR2 SYGVQD (reference sequence). With 1 base clipped from V and 0 bases from J, the junction kept 7 bases outside the gene matches. This CDR3 has 17 residues. The DNA of the CDR3 is TGCGCCAGCAGTGAGTGGGGGGACAGGGTAAGCTCCTACGAGCAGTACTTC. It codes for CASSEWGDRVSSYEQYF.

The count of this clone is one. The rearrangement joins TRBV25-1 to TRBJ2-3; no clear D gene. The germline V and J ends were trimmed by 4 bases and 7 bases, with 15 bases remaining between them. The CDR3 extends over 14 amino acids. CDR1 MGHDK and CDR2 SYGVNS come from the germline V gene. CDR3 sequence (DNA): TGTGCCAGCAGTGTATCGACCGCCTTAAATACGCAGTATTTT. Amino acid sequence: CASSVSTALNTQYF.

This clone has a handful of counts. V is TRBV7-9 and J is TRBJ2-3; 14 bases line up with TRBD2. CDR3 length: 16 residues. Germline V gene lookup returns CDR1 SEHNR and CDR2 FQNEAQ (reference sequence). Losses at the gene ends were 4 bases for V and 3 bases for J; bases not matched to a gene: 3. CDR3 sequence: CASSSGLAGETDTQYF. The CDR3 region has the DNA TGTGCCAGCAGCTCGGGACTAGCGGGAGAAACAGATACGCAGTATTTT. Variable domain in full (rest from reference TRBV7-9 and TRBJ2-3): DTGVSQNPRHKITKRGQNVTFRCDPISEHNRLYWYRQTLGQGPEFLTYFQNEAQLEKSRLLSDRFSAERPKGSFSTLEIQRTEQGDSAMYLCASSSGLAGETDTQYFGPGTRLTVL.

Only one count was recorded for this clone. The J gene is TRBJ1-2, the V gene TRBV9; D is unresolved. This CDR3 is 12 amino acids long. Between the trimmed V and J ends, which lost 4 bases and 2 bases, there was a span of 6 bases. Per the germline V gene, CDR1 is SGDLS and CDR2 is YYNGEE. The CDR3 coding sequence is TGTGCCAGCAGCAGGCTGAACTATGGCTACACCTTC. This codes for CASSRLNYGYTF.

This clone was detected a few times. The rearrangement links TRBV30 to TRBJ1-5, with TRBD1 as a possible D gene (6 bases). Trimming removed 0 bases at V and 6 bases at J, with 12 bases between. The germline V gene has CDR1 GTSNPN and CDR2 SVGIG (reference sequence). This CDR3 is 14 amino acids long. The CDR3 loop reads CAWSVGGGGQPQHF. Here the CDR3 DNA reads TGTGCCTGGAGTGTAGGGGGAGGAGGTCAGCCCCAGCATTTT.

This clone was found many times. This chain joins TRBV2 and TRBJ2-5; no reliable D call. V lost 4 bases and J 4 bases, leaving 13 bases between the germline ends. The CDR3 has 14 amino acids. CDR1 and CDR2 from the germline V gene are SNHLY and FYNNEI. CDR3 in amino acids: CASSAAHIGETQYF. CDR3 DNA: TGTGCCAGCAGTGCTGCCCATATCGGAGAGACCCAGTACTTC. Combining the CDR3 with reference TRBV2 and TRBJ2-5 gives the whole variable domain EPEVTQTPSHQVTQMGQEVILRCVPISNHLYFYWYRQILGQKVEFLVSFYNNEISEKSEIFDDQFSVERPDGSNFTLKIRSTKLEDSAMYFCASSAAHIGETQYFGPGTRLLVL.

The chain recombines TRBV6-5 with TRBJ2-3; weak D call: TRBD1 (5 bases). The V gene's germline CDR1 is MNHEY and CDR2 SVGAGI. Trimming pared 5 bases from V and 0 bases from J, leaving 9 bases between. CDR3 size: 14 residues. DNA of the CDR3: TGTGCCAGCAGTCGTGACAGTAGCACAGATACGCAGTATTTT. Residues: CASSRDSSTDTQYF.

This clone appeared many times. The genes are TRBV25-1 and TRBJ2-3; D may be TRBD2 (6 bases). Trimming pared 1 base from V and 2 bases from J, leaving 19 bases between. Germline assignment: CDR1 MGHDK and CDR2 SYGVNS. The CDR3 loop spans 18 amino acids. This CDR3 is CASSEFGEAELNTDTQYF. CDR3 sequence (DNA): TGTGCCAGCAGTGAATTTGGGGAGGCAGAGCTAAACACAGATACGCAGTATTTT.

This sequence joins TRBV28 and TRBJ2-7; 8 bases line up with TRBD1. There are 15 residues in the CDR3. The V gene end was trimmed by 7 bases and the J gene end by 0 bases; junction bases not matched to a gene: 8. CDR1 MDHEN and CDR2 SYDVKM come from the germline V gene. The CDR3 nucleotides read TGTGCCAGCAAAGGGGGACAGGAGGCCTCCTACGAGCAGTACTTC. Its translation: CASKGGQEASYEQYF.

The chain carries TRBV6-5 and TRBJ1-2, with 10 nucleotides matching TRBD1. Germline CDR1 and CDR2: MNHEY and SVGAGI. V lost 6 bases and J lost 4; bases outside the gene matches: 8. This CDR3 spans 15 amino acids. This CDR3 reads CASSNRDRGRYGYTF. In DNA form, the CDR3 reads TGTGCCAGCAGCAACCGGGACAGGGGACGCTATGGCTACACCTTC.